Reported below is one TCR beta chain. CDR1 and CDR2 from the germline V gene are MGHRA and YSYEKL. V shed 1 base and J shed 1 base, with 14 bases lying between them. CDR3 length: 16 amino acids. The data belong to a study of blood T cell repertoires in COVID-19. Background on the study: Researchers got acute and convalescent COVID-19 samples from the United States, Italy and Spain. PBMCs, B-cell-depleted T cells, or T cells were the source of the cDNA or gDNA that made up the material.

In the original processing: Reference gene primer amplification yielded estimated nucleated cell counts. Measured with immunoSEQ multiplex PCR; TCRdb has only the in-frame clones, and not every one. The DNA gave D and trimming, while V, J and clone size come from that table. The sample lists 310,000 or so clones, around 90% seen once, with 1% to 1.3% in the top ten. Recovered status in Cohort 3 required two negative PCRs, clearance, or symptom resolution. Sequencing input: PBMCs or T cells enriched from blood (not recorded which). The receptor's source is a woman aged 25 to 39 who had recovered from COVID-19. The chain is built from TRBV4-1 and TRBJ2-7; tentatively, D is TRBD2 (5 bases). The CDR3: CASSQAVASPSYEQYF. CDR3 in DNA: TGCGCCAGCAGCCAAGCGGTAGCGTCTCCGTCCTACGAGCAGTACTTC.